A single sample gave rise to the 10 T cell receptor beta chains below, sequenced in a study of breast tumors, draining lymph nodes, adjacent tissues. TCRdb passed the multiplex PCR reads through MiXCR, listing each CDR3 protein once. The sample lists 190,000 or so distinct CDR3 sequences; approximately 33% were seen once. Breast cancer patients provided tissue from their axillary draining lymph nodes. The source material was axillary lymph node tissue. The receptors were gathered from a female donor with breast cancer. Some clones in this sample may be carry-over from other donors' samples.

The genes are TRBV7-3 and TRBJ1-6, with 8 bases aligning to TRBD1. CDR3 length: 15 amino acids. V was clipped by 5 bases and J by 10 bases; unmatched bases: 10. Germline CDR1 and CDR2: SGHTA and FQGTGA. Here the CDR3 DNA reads TGTGCCAGCAGCACCCAAGGACAGGGAAGATCACCCCTCCACTTT. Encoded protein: CASSTQGQGRSPLHF.

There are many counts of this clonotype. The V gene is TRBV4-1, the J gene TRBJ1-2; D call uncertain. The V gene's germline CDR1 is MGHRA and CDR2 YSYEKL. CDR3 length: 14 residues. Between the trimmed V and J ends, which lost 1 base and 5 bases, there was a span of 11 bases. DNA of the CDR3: TGCGCCAGCAGCCAAGTTAACGAGCCATATGGCTACACCTTC. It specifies CASSQVNEPYGYTF.

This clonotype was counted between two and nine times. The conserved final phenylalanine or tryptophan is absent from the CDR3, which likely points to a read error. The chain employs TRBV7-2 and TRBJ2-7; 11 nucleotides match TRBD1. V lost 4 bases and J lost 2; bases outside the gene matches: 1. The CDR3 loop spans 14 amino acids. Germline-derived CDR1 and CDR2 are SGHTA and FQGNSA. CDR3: CASSSGQGAYEQYL. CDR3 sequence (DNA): TGTGCCAGCAGCTCGGGACAGGGGGCCTACGAGCAGTACCTC.

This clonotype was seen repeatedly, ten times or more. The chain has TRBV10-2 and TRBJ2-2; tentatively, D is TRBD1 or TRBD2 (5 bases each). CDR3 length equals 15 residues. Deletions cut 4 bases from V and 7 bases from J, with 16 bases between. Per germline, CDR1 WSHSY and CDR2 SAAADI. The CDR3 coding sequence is TGCGCCAGCAGTGTTGAGGGGATTGGGGTCGGGGAGCTGTTTTTT. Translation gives CASSVEGIGVGELFF.

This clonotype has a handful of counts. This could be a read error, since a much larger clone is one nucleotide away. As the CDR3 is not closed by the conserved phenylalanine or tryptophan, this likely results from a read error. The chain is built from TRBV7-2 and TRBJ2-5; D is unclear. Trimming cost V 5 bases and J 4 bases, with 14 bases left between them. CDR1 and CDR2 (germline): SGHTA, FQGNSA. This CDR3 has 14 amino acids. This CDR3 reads CASSLGGSRETQYL. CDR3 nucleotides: TGTGCCAGCAGCCTCGGTGGCAGTCGAGAGACCCAGTACCTC.

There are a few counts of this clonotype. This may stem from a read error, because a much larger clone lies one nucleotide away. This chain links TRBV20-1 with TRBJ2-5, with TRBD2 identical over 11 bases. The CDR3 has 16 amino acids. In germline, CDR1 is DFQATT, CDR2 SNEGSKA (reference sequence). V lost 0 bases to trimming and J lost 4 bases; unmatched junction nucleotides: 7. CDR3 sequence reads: CSARDLTSGAVETQYF. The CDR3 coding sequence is TGCAGTGCTAGAGATCTGACTAGCGGGGCGGTAGAGACCCAGTACTTC.

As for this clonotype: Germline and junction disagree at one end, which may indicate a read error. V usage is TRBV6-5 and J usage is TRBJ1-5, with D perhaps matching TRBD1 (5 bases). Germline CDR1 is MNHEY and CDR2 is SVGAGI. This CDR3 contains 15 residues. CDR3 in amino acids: CASWPGGGGNEPQHF. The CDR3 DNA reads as TGTGCCAGCTGGCCGGGCGGGGGTGGCAATGAGCCCCAGCATTTT.

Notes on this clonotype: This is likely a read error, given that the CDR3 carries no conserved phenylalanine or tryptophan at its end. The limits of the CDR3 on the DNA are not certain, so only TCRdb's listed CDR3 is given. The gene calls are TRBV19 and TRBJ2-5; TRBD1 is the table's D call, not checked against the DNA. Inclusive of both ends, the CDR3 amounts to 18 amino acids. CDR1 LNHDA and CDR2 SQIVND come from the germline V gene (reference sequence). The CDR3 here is CASSLYSGQGSYGYTFGS.

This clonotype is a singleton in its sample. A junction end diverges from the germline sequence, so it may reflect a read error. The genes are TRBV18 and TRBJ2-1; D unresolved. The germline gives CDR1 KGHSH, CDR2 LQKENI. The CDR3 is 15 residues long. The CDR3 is CASSPLRQTYNKQFF. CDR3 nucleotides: TGTGCCAGCTCACCCCTGCGGCAAACCTACAATAAGCAGTTCTTC.

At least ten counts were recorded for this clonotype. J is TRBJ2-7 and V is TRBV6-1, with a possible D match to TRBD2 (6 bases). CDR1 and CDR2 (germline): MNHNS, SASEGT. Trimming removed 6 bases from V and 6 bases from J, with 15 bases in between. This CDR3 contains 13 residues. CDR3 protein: CASRVGRLGEQYF. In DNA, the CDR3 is TGTGCCAGCAGGGTGGGGAGGTTAGGCGAGCAGTACTTC.